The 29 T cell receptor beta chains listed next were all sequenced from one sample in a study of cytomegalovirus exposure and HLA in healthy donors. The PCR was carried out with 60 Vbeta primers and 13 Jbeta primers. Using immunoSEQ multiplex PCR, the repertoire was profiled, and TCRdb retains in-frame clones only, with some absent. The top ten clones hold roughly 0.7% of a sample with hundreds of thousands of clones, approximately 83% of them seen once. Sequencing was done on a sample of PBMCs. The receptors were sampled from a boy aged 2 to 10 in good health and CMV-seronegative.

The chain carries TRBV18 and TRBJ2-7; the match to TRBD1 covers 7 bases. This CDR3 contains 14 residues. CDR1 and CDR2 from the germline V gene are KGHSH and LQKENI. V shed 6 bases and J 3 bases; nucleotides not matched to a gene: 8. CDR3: CASSPATGNYEQYF. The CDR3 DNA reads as TGTGCCAGCTCTCCAGCGACAGGGAACTACGAGCAGTACTTC.

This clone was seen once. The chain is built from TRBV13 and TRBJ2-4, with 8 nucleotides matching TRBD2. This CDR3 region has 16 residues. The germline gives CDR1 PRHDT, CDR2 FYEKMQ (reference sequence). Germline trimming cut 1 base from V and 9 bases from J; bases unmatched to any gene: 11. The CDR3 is CASSLAGEQAGGIQYF. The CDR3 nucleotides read TGTGCCAGCAGCTTAGCAGGAGAGCAGGCGGGGGGCATTCAGTACTTC.

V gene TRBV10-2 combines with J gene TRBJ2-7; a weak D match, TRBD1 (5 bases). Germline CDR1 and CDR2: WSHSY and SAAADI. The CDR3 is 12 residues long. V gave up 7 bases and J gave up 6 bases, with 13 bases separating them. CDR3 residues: CASTYSQGEQYF. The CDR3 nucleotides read TGCGCCAGCACTTACAGCCAGGGCGAGCAGTACTTC.

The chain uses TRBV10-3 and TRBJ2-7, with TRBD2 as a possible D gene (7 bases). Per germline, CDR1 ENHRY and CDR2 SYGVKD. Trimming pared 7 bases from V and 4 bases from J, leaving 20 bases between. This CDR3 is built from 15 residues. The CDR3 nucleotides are TGTGCCATCACCATATCCAGGGGAGGGCAGTACGAGCAGTACTTC. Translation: CAITISRGGQYEQYF.

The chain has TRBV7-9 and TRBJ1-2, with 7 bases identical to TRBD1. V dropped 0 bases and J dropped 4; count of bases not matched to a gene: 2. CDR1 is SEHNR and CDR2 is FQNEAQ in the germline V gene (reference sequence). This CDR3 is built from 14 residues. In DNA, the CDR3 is TGTGCCAGCAGCTTAGCACACAGGGGCTATGGCTACACCTTC. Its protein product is CASSLAHRGYGYTF.

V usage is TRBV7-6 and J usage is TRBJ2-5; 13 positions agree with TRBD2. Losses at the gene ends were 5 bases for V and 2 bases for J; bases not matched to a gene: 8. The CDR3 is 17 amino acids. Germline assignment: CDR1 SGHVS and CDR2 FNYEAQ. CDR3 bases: TGTGCCAGCAGCCCGATCTTGGGACTAGCGGGGCAAGAGACCCAGTACTTC. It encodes CASSPILGLAGQETQYF.

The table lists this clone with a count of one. CDR3 region: CATSRGAEDLSNTIYF. The DNA of the CDR3 is TGTGCCACCAGCAGGGGCGCGGAGGACCTTTCCAACACCATATATTTT. The chain combines TRBV15 with TRBJ1-3; the D is unclear. The CDR3 has 16 residues. Trimming stripped 3 bases from V and 7 bases from J, with 19 bases between. Germline assignment: CDR1 LNHNV and CDR2 YYDKDF (reference sequence).

The CDR3 sequence is CASSIFLTGVGETQYF. The CDR3 DNA reads TGTGCCAGTAGTATTTTCCTTACCGGGGTTGGAGAGACCCAGTACTTC. The V and J genes are TRBV19 and TRBJ2-5; TRBD2 might be the D (5 bases). Trimming removed 3 bases at V and 4 bases at J, with 18 bases between. Germline V gives CDR1 LNHDA, CDR2 SQIVND (reference sequence). This CDR3 is built from 16 residues.

CDR3 in amino acids: CASSYDMASGLLDEQFF. The CDR3 bases are TGTGCCAGCAGTTACGATATGGCTAGCGGACTGTTGGATGAGCAGTTCTTC. The chain combines TRBV6-8 with TRBJ2-1, with TRBD2 identical over 7 bases. Trimming took 2 bases from V and 8 from J; bases not matched to a gene: 15. The length of the CDR3 is 17 residues. The germline V gene has CDR1 MNHGY and CDR2 SAAAGT.

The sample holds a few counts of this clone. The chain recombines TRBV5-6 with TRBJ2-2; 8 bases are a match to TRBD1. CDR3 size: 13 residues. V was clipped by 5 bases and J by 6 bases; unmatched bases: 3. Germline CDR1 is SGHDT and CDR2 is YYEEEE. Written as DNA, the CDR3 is TGTGCCAGCAGGATACAGGGGGCCGGGGAGCTGTTTTTT. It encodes CASRIQGAGELFF.

CDR3 nucleotide sequence: TGTGCCAGCAGTGAAGGGGGACAGGGGCGCTCCTACGAGCAGTACTTC. Translated, it gives CASSEGGQGRSYEQYF. The chain employs TRBV6-1 and TRBJ2-7, with 10 bases that match TRBD1. With 1 base clipped from V and 0 bases from J, the junction kept 3 bases outside the gene matches. CDR3 length equals 16 residues. Germline lookup yields CDR1 MNHNS and CDR2 SASEGT.

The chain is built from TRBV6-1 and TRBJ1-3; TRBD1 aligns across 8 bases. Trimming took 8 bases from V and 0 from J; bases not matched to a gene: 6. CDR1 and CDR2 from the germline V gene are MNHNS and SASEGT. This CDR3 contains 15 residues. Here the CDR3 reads CASADRGNSGNTIYF. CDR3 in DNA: TGTGCCAGCGCCGACAGGGGAAACTCTGGAAACACCATATATTTT.

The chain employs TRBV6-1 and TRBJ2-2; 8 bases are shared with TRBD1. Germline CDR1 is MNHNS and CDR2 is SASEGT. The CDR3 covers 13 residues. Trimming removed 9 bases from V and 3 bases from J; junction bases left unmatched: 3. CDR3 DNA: TGTGCCAGACAGGACAGGGACACCGGGGAGCTGTTTTTT. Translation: CARQDRDTGELFF.

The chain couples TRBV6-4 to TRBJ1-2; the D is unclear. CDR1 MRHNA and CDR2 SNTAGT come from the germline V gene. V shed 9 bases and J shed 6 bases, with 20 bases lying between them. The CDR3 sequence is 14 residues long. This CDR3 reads CASLNEEEGNGYTF. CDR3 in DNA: TGTGCCAGTCTTAACGAGGAGGAGGGAAATGGCTACACCTTC.

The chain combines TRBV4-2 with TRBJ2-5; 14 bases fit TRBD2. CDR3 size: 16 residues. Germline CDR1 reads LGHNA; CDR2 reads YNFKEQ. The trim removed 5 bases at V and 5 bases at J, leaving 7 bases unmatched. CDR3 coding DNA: TGTGCCAGCAGCTATGGGACTAGCGGGAGTGGGGAGACCCAGTACTTC. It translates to CASSYGTSGSGETQYF.

The CDR3 DNA reads TGTGCCAGCAGCACCCGGAAAAGCGACAGGGCAACCGGGGCCAACGTCCTGACTTTC. Encoded protein: CASSTRKSDRATGANVLTF. V usage is TRBV7-8 and J usage is TRBJ2-6, with 7 bases lining up with TRBD1. CDR3 length: 19 residues. The J segment lost 4 bases and the V segment lost 5 bases, leaving 17 bases of the junction unmatched. The germline gives CDR1 SGHVS, CDR2 FQNEAQ.

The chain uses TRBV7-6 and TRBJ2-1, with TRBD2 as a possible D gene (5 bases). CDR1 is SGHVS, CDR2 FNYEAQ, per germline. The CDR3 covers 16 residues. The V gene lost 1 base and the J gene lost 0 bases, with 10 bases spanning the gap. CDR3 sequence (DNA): TGTGCCAGCAGCTTAGGGACGGGAAGCTCCTACAATGAGCAGTTCTTC. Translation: CASSLGTGSSYNEQFF.

CDR3 sequence reads: CASSLGQGGMGDGYTF. In DNA, the CDR3 is TGTGCCAGCAGCTTGGGACAGGGAGGAATGGGAGATGGCTACACCTTC. V usage is TRBV5-5 and J usage is TRBJ1-2; 7 nucleotides line up with TRBD1. V shed 0 bases and J 6 bases; nucleotides not matched to a gene: 11. This CDR3 contains 16 residues. Germline-derived CDR1 and CDR2 are SGHKS and YYEKEE (reference sequence). The complete variable domain, with remaining parts taken from reference TRBV5-5 and TRBJ1-2, reads DAGVTQSPTHLIKTRGQQVTLRCSPISGHKSVSWYQQVLGQGPQFIFQYYEKEERGRGNFPDRFSARQFPNYSSELNVNALLLGDSALYLCASSLGQGGMGDGYTFGSGTRLTVV.

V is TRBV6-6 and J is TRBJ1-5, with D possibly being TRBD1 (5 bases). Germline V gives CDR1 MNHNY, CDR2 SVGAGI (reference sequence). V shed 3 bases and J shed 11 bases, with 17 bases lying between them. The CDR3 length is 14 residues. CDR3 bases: TGTGCCAGCAGTTATTTCGGTGACGGGGGGGCCCAGCATTTT. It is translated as CASSYFGDGGAQHF.

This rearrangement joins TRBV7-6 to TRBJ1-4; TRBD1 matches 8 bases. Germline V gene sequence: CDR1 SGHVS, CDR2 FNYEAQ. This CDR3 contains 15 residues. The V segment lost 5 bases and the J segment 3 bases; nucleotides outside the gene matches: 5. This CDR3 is CASSVTRGPNEKLFF. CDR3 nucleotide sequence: TGTGCCAGCAGCGTAACCAGGGGGCCTAATGAAAAACTGTTTTTT. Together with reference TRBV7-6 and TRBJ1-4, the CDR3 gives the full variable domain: GAGVSQSPRYKVTKRGQDVALRCDPISGHVSLYWYRQALGQGPEFLTYFNYEAQQDKSGLPNDRFSAERPEGSISTLTIQRTEQRDSAMYRCASSVTRGPNEKLFFGSGTQLSVL.

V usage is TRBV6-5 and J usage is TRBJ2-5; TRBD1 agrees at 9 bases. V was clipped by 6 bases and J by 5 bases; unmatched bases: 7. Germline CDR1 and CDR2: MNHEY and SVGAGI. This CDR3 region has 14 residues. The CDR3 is CASRPTGGLETQYF. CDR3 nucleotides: TGTGCCAGCAGGCCCACAGGGGGCCTTGAGACCCAGTACTTC.

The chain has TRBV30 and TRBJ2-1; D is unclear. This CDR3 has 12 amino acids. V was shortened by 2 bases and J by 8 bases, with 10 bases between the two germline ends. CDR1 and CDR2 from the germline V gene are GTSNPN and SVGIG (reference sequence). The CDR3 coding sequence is TGTGCCTGGAGTTTGATAGCCCATGAGCAGTTCTTC. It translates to CAWSLIAHEQFF.

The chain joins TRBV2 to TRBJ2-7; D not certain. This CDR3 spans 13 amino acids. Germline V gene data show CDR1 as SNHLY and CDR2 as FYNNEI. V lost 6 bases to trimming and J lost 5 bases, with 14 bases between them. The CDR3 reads CASSSLELNEQYF. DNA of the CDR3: TGTGCCAGCAGCTCCCTTGAGCTCAACGAGCAGTACTTC.

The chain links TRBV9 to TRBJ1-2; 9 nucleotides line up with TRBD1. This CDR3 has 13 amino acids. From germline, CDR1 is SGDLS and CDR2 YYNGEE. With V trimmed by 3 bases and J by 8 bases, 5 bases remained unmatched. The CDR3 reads CASSAGTGQGYTF. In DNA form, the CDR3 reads TGTGCCAGCAGCGCCGGGACAGGGCAGGGCTACACCTTC.

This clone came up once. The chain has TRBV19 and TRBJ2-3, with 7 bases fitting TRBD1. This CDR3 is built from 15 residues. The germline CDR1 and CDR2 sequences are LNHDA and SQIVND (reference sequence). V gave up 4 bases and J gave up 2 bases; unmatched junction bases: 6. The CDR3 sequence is CASSRMDRTTDTQYF. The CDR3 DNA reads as TGTGCCAGTAGTAGGATGGACAGGACCACAGATACGCAGTATTTT.

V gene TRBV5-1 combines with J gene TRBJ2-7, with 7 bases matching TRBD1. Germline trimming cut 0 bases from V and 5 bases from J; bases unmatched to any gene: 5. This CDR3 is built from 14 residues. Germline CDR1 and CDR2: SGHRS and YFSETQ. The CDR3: CASSLEDRSDEQYF. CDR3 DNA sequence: TGCGCCAGCAGCTTGGAGGACAGGTCTGACGAGCAGTACTTC.

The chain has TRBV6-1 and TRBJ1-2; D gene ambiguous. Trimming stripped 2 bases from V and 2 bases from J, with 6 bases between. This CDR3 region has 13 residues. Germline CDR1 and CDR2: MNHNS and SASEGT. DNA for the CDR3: TGTGCCAGCAGTGAAATGAGGAACTATGGCTACACCTTC. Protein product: CASSEMRNYGYTF.

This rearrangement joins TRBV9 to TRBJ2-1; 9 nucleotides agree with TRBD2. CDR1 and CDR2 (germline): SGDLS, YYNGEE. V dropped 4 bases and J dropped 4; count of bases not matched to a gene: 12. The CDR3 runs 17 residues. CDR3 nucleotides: TGTGCCAGCAGCTTCCGCGGGGGGGGACAAACTTACAATGAGCAGTTCTTC. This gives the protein CASSFRGGGQTYNEQFF.

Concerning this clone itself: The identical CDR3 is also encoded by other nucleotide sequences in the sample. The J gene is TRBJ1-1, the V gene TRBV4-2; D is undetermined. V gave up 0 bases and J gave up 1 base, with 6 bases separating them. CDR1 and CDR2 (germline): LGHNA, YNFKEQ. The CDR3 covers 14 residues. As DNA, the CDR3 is TGTGCCAGCAGCCAAGATAGAGAGAACACTGAAGCTTTCTTT. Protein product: CASSQDRENTEAFF.